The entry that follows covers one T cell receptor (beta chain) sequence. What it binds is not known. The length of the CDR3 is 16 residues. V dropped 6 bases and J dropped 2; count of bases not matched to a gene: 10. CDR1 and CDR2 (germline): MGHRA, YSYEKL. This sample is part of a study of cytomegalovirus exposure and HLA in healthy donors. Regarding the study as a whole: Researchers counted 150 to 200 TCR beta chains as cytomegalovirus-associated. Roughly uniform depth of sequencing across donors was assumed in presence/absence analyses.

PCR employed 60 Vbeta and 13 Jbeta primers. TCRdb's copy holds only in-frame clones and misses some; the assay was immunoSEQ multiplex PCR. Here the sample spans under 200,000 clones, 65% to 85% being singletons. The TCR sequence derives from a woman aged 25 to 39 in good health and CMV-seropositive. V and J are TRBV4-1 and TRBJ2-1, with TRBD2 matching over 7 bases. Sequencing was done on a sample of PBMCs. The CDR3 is CASRQFLAVTYNEQFF. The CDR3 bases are TGCGCCAGCAGACAATTCCTAGCGGTCACCTACAATGAGCAGTTCTTC.